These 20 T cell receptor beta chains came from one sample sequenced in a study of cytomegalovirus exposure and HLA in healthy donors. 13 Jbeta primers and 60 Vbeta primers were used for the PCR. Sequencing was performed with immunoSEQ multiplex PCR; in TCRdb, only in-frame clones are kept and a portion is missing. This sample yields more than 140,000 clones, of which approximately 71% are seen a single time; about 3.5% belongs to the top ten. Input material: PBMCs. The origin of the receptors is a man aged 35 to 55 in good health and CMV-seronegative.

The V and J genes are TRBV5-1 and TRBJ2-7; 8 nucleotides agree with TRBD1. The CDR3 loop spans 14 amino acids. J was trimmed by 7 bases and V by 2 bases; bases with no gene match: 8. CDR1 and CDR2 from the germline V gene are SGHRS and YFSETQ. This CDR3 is CASSLGGQGREQYF. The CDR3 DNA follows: TGCGCCAGCAGCTTAGGAGGACAGGGCCGTGAGCAGTACTTC.

The CDR3 coding sequence is TGCGCCAGCAGCGCGGGCTACTTAGCTAACTATGGCTACACCTTC. Residues: CASSAGYLANYGYTF. The V call is TRBV5-1, the J call TRBJ1-2; D is uncertain. The CDR3 has 15 residues. Germline V gene sequence: CDR1 SGHRS, CDR2 YFSETQ. V dropped 4 bases and J dropped 0 bases, with 13 bases sitting between them.

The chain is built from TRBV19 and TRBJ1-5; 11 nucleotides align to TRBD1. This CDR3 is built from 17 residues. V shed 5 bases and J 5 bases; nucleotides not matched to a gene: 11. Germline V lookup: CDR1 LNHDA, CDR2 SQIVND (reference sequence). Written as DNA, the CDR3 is TGTGCCAGTAGTGTTACCCGGGACAGGGGGTTCGATCAGCCCCAGCATTTT. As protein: CASSVTRDRGFDQPQHF.

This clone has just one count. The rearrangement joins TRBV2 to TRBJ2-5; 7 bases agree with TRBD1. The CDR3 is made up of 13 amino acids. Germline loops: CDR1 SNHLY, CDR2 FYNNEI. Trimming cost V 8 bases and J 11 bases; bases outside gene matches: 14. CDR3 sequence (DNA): TGTGCCAGCCGATTTATAACAGGGGTTGTGCAGTACTTC. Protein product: CASRFITGVVQYF.

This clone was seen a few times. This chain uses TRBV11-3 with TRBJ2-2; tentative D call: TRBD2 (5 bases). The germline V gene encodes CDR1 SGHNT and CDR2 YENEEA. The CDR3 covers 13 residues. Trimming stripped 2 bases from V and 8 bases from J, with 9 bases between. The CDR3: CASSLIREGELFF. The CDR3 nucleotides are TGTGCCAGCAGCTTAATTCGGGAAGGGGAGCTGTTTTTT.

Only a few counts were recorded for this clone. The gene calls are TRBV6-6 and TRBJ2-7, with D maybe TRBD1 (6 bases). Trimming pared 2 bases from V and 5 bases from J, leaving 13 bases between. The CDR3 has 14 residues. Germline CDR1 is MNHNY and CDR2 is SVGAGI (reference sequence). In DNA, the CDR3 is TGTGCCAGCAGTTACGGCAGGGGTCTCGACGAGCAGTACTTC. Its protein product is CASSYGRGLDEQYF.

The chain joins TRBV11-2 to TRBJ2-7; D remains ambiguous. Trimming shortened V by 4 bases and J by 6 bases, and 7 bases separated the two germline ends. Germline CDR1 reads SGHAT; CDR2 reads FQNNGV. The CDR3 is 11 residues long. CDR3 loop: CASSSPREQYF. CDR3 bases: TGTGCCAGCAGCTCCCCCCGCGAGCAGTACTTC.

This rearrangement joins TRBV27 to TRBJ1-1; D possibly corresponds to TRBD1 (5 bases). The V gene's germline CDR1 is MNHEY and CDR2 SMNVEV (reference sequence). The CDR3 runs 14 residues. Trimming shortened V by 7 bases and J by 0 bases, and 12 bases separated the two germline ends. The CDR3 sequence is CASTSRTLNTEAFF. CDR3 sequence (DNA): TGTGCCAGCACCTCCAGGACATTGAACACTGAAGCTTTCTTT.

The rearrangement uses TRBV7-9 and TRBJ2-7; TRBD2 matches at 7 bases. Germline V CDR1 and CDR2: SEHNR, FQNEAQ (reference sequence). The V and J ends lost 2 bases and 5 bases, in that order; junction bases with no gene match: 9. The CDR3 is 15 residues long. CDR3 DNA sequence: TGTGCCAGCAGCTTAAGTCGGCTTGGGGGGGACGAGCAGTACTTC. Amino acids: CASSLSRLGGDEQYF.

The CDR3 region is CASSLGDWGQGGNTIYF. The CDR3 region has the DNA TGCGCCAGCAGCTTGGGCGATTGGGGTCAGGGTGGAAACACCATATATTTT. The chain has TRBV5-1 and TRBJ1-3, with D perhaps TRBD1 (5 bases). The ends were cut back, 0 bases at V and 3 bases at J, with 16 bases in the middle. The CDR3 is 17 residues long. The germline gives CDR1 SGHRS, CDR2 YFSETQ.

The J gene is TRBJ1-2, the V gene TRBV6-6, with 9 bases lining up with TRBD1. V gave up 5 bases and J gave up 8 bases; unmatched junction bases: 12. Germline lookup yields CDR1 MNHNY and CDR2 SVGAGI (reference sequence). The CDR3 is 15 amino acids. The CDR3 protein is CASSAPDRGIGGYTF. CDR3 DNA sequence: TGTGCCAGCAGTGCTCCCGACAGGGGGATTGGAGGCTACACCTTC.

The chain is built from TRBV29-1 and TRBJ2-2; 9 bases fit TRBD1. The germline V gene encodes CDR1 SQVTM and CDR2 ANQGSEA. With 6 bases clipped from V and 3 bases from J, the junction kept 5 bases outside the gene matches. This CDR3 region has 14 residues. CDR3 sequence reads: CSVDRGLDTGELFF. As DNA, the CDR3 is TGCAGCGTGGACAGGGGATTAGACACCGGGGAGCTGTTTTTT.

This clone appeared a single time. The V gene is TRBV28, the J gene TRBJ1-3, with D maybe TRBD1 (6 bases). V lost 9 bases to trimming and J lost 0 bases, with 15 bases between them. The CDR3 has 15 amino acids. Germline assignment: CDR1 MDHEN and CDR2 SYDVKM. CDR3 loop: CASQGGGYSGNTIYF. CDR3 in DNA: TGTGCCAGTCAAGGGGGAGGGTACTCTGGAAACACCATATATTTT.

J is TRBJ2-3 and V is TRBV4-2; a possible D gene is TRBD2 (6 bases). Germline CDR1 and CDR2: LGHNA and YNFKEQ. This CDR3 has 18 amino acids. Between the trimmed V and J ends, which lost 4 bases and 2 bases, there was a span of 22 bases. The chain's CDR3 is CASSRDHSRGANTDTQYF. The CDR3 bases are TGTGCCAGCAGCCGAGACCATTCGCGGGGCGCGAACACAGATACGCAGTATTTT.

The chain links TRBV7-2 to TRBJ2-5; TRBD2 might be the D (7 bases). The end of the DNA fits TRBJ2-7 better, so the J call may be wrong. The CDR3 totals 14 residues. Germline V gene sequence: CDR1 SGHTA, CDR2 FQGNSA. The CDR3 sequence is CASGGASDVSEQYF. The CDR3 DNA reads TGTGCCAGCGGGGGGGCTAGCGATGTTAGCGAGCAGTACTTC.

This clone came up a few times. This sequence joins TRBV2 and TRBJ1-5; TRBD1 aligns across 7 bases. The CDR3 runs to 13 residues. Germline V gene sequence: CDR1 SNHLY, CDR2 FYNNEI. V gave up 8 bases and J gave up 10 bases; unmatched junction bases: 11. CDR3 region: CASWTGADRPQHF. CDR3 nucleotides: TGTGCCAGCTGGACAGGAGCTGATCGACCCCAGCATTTT.

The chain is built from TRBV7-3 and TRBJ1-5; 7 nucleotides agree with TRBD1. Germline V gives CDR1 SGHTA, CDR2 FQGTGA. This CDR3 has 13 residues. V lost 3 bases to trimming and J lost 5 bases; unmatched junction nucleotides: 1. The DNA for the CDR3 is TGTGCCAGCAGCTTCGACAGGGATCAGCCCCAGCATTTT. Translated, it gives CASSFDRDQPQHF.

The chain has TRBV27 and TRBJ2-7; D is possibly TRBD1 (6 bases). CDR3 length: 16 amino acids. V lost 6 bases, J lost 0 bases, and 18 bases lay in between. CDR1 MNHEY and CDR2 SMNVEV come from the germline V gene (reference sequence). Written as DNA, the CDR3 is TGTGCCAGCAGCAAATTGACAGGTCGATCCTCCTACGAGCAGTACTTC. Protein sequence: CASSKLTGRSSYEQYF.

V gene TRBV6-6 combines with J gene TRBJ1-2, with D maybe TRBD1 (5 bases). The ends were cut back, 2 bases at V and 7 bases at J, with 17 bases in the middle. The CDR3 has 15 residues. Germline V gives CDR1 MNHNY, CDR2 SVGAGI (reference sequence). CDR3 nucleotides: TGTGCCAGCAGTTACGTTACAGGAGACCCCCTTGGCTACACCTTC. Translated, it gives CASSYVTGDPLGYTF.

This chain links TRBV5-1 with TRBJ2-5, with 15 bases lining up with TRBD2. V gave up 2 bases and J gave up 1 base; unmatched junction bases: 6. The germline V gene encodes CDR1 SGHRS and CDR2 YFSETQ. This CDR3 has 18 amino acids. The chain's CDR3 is CASSLSGTSGGSQETQYF. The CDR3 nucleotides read TGCGCCAGCAGCTTATCCGGGACTAGCGGGGGGTCCCAAGAGACCCAGTACTTC.